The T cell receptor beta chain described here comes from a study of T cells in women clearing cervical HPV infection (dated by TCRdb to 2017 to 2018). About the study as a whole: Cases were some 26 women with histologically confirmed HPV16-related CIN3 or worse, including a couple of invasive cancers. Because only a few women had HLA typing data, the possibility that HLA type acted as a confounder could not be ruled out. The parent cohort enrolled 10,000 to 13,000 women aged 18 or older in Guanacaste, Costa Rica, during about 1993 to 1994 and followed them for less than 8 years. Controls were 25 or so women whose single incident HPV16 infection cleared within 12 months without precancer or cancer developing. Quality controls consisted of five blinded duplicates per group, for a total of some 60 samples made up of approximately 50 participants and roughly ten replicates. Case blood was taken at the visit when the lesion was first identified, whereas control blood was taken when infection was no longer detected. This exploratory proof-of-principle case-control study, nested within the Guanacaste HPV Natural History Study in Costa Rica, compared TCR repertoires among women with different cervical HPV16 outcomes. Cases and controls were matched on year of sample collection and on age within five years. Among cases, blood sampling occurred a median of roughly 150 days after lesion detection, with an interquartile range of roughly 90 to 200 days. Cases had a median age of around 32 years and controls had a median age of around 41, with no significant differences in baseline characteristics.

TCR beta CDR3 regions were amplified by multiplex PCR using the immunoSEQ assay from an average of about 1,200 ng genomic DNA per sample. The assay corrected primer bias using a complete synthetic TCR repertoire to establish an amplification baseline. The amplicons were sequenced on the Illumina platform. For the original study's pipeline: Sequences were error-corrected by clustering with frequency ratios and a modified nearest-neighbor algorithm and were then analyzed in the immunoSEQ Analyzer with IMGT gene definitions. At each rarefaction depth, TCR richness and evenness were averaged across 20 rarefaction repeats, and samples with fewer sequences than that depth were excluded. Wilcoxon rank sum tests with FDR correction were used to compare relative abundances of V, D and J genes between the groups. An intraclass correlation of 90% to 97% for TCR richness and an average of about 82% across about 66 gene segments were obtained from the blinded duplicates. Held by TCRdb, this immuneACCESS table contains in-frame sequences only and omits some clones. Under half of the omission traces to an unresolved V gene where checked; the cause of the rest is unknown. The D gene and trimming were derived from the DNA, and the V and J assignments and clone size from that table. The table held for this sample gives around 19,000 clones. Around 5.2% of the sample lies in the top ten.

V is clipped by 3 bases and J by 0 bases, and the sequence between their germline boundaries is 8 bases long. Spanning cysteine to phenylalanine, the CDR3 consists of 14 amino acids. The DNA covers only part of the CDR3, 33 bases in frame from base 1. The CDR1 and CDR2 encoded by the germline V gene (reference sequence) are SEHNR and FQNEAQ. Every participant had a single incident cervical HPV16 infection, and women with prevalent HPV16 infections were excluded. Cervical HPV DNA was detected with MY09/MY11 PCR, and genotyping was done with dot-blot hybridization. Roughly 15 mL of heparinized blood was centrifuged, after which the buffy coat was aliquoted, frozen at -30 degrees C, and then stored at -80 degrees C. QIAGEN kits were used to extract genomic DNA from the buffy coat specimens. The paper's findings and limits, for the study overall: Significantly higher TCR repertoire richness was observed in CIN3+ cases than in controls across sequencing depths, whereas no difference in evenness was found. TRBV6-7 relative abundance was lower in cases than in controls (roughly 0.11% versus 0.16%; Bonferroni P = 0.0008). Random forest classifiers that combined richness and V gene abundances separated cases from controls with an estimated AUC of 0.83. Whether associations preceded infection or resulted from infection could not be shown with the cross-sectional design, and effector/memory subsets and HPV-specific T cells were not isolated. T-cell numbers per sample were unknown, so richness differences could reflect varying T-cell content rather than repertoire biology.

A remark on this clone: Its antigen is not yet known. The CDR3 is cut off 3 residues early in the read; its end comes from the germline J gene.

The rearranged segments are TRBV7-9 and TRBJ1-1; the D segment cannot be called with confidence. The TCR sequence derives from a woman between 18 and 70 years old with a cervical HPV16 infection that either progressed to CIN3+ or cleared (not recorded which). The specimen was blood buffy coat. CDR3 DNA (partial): TGTGCCAGCAGCTTTGATTACATGAACACTGAA. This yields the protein CASSFDYMNTE. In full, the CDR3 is CASSFDYMNTEAFF.